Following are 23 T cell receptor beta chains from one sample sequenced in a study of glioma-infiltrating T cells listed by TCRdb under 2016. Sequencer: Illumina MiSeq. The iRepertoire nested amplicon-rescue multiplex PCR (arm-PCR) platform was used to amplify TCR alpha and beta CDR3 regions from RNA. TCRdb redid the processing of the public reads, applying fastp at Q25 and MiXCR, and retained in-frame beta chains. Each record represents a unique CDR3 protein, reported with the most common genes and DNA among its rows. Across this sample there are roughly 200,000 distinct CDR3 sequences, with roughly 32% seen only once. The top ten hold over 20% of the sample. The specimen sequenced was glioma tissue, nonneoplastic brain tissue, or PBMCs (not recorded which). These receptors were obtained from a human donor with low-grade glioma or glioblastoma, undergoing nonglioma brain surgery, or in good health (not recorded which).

DNA of the CDR3: TGCAGTGTTCGGGACACGGACTATGAGCAGTACTTC. Translation gives CSVRDTDYEQYF. J is TRBJ2-7 and V is TRBV20-1; D might be TRBD1 or TRBD2, each matching 6 bases. V was shortened by 7 bases and J by 7 bases, with 17 bases between the two germline ends. This CDR3 contains 12 residues. Germline CDR1 reads DFQATT; CDR2 reads SNEGSKA (reference sequence).

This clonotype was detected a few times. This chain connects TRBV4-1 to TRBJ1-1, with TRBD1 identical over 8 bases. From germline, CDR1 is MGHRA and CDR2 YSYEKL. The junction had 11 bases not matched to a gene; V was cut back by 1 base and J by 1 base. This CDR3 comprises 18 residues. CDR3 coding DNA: TGCGCCAGCAGCCAAGTTCCGGGACAGGAAATGGAGAACACTGAAGCTTTCTTT. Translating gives CASSQVPGQEMENTEAFF.

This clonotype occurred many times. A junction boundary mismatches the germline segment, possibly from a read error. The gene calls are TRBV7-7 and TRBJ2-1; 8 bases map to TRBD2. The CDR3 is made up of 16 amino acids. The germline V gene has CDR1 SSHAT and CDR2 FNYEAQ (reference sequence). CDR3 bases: TGTGCTAGCAGCTTAGGAGTAGCGGGATCCGGGGATGAGCAGTTCTTC. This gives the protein CASSLGVAGSGDEQFF.

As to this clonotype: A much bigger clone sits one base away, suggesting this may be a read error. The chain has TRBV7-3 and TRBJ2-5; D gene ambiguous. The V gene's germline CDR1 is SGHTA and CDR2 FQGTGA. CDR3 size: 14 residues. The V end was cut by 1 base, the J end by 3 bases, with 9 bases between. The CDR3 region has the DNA TGTGCCAGCAGCTTAAGTAGGCGTGAAGAGACCCAGTACTTC. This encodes CASSLSRREETQYF.

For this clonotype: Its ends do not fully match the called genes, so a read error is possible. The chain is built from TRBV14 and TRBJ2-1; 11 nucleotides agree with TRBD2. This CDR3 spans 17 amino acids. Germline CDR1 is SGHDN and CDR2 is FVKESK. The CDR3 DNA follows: TGTGTCAGCCGCCAACGGAAAACTAGCGGGAGCTACAATGAGCAGTTCTTC. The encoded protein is CVSRQRKTSGSYNEQFF.

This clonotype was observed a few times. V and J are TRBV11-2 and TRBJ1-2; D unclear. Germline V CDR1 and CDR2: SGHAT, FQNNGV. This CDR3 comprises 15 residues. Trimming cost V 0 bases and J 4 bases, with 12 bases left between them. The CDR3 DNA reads TGTGCCAGCAGCTTAGATTTCGTCGGGTTCTATGGCTACACCTTC. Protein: CASSLDFVGFYGYTF.

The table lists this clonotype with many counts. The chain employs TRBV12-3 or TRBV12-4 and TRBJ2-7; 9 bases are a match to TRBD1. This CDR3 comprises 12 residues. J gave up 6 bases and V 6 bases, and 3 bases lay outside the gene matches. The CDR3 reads CASSPDRGEQYF. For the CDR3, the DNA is TGTGCCAGCAGCCCGGACAGGGGCGAGCAGTACTTC.

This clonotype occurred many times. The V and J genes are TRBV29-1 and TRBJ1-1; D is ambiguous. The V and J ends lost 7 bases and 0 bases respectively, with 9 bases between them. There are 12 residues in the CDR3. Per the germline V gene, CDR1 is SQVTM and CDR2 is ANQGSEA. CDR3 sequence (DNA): TGCAGCGGGGAACTAATGAACACTGAAGCTTTCTTT. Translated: CSGELMNTEAFF.

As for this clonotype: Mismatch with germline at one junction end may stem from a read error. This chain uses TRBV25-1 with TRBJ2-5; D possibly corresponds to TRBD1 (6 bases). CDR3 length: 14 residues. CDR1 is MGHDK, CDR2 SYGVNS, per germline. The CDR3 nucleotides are TGCGCCAGCAGCCACAGGGCGGATCAAAAGACCCAGTACTTC. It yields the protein CASSHRADQKTQYF.

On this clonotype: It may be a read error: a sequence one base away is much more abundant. CDR3 residues: CASIRDRVDYEQYF. CDR3 nucleotides: TGTGCCAGCATCCGGGACAGGGTCGACTACGAGCAGTACTTC. This chain joins TRBV6-1 and TRBJ2-7; TRBD1 aligns across 9 bases. V shed 7 bases and J 3 bases; nucleotides not matched to a gene: 7. CDR3 length equals 14 residues. CDR1 is MNHNS, CDR2 SASEGT, per germline.

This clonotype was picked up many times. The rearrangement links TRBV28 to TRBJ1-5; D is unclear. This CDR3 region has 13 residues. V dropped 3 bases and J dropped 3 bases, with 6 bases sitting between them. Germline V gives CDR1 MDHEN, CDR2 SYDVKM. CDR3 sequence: CASSFTVNQPQHF. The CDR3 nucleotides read TGTGCCAGCAGTTTCACAGTCAATCAGCCCCAGCATTTT.

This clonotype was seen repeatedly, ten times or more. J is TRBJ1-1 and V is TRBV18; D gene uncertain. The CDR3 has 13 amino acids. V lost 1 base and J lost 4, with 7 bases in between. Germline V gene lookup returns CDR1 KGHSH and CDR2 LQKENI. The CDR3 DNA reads TGTGCCAGCTCACCACAAGATAGCACTGAAGCTTTCTTT. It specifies CASSPQDSTEAFF.

The CDR3 loop reads CASSYLGLANQETQYF. The DNA for the CDR3 is TGTGCCAGCAGTTACCTTGGACTAGCGAACCAAGAGACCCAGTACTTC. This chain links TRBV6-2 or TRBV6-3 with TRBJ2-5; 9 bases line up with TRBD2. CDR1 MNHEY and CDR2 SVGEGT come from the germline V gene. This CDR3 has 16 amino acids. Germline trimming cut 2 bases from V and 0 bases from J; bases unmatched to any gene: 4.

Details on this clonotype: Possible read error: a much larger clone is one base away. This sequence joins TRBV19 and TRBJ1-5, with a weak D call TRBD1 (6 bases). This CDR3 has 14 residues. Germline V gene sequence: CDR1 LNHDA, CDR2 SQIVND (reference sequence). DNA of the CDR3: TGTGCCAGTAGTATTCCCGCCAGGGGTCAGCCCAAGCATTTT. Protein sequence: CASSIPARGQPKHF.

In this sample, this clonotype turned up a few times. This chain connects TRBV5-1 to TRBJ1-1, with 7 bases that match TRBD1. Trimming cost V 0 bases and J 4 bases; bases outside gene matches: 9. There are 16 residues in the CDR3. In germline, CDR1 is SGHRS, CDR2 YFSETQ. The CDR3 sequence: CASSLEGAYETTEAFF. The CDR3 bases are TGCGCCAGCAGCTTGGAGGGGGCCTATGAGACCACTGAAGCTTTCTTT.

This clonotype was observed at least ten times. CDR3: CASSPDEDTQYF. For the CDR3, the DNA is TGTGCCAGCAGTCCTGACGAAGATACGCAGTATTTT. The rearrangement links TRBV12-3 or TRBV12-4 to TRBJ2-3; D is ambiguous. The CDR3 contains 12 residues. Deletions cut 5 bases from V and 5 bases from J, with 8 bases between.

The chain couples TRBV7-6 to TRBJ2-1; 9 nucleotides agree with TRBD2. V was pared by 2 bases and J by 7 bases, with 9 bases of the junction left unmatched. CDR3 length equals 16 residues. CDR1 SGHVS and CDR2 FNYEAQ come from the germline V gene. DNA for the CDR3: TGTGCCAGCAGCTTATATAGCGGGAGAGTTGCGAATGAGCAGTTCTTC. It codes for CASSLYSGRVANEQFF.

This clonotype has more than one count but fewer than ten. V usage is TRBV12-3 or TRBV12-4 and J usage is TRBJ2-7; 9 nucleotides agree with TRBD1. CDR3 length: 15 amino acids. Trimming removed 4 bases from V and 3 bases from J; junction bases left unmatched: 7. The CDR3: CASSSWTGAGYEQYF. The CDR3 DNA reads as TGTGCCAGCAGTTCCTGGACAGGGGCCGGCTACGAGCAGTACTTC.

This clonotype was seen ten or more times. The CDR3 DNA follows: TGTGCCAGCAGTATAGACCGGGACCTAGACTACGAGCAGTACTTC. It encodes CASSIDRDLDYEQYF. This rearrangement joins TRBV6-1 to TRBJ2-7; D tentatively fits TRBD1 or TRBD2 (5 bases each). The CDR3 consists of 15 residues. Germline values: CDR1 MNHNS, CDR2 SASEGT. V was pared by 5 bases and J by 3 bases, with 17 bases between.

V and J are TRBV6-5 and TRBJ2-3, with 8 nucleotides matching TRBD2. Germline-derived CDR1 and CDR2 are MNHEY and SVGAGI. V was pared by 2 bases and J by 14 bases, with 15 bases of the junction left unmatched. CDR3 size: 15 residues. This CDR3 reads CASSYPSGSFVGRYF. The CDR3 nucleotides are TGTGCCAGCAGTTACCCGAGCGGGAGTTTTGTTGGACGGTATTTT.

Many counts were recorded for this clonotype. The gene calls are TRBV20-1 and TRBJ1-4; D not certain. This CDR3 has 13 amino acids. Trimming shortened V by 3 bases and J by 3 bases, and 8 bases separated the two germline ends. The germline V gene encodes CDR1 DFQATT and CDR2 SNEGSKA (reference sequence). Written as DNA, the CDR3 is TGCAGTGCTAGGAGAGATCCTAATGAAAAACTGTTTTTT. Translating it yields CSARRDPNEKLFF.

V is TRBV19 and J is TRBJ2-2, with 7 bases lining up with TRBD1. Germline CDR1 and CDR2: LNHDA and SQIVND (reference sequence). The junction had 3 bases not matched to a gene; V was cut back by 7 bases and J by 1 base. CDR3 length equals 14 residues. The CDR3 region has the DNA TGTGCCAGTAAGGGACAGATGAACACCGGGGAGCTGTTTTTT. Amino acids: CASKGQMNTGELFF.

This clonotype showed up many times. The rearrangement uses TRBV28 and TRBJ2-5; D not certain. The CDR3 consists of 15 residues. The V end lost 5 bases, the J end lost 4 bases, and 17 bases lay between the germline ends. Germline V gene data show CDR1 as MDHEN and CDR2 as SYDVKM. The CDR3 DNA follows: TGTGCCAGCAGTGATCCCAGGAGAGGACGAGAGACCCAGTACTTC. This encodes CASSDPRRGRETQYF.